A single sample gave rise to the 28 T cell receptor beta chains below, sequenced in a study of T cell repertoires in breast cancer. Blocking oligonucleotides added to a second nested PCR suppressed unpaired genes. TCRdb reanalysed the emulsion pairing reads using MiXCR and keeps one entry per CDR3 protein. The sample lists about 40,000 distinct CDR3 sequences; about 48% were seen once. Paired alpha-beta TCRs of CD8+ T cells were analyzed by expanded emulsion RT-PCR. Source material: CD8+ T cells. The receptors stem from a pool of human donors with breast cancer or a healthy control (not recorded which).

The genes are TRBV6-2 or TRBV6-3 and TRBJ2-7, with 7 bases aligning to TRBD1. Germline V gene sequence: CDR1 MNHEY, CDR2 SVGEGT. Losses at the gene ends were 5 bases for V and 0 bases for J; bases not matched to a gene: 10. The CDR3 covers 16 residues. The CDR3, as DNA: TGTGCCAGCAGTGCGAACAGGGGCCCGAGCTCCTACGAGCAGTACTTC. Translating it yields CASSANRGPSSYEQYF.

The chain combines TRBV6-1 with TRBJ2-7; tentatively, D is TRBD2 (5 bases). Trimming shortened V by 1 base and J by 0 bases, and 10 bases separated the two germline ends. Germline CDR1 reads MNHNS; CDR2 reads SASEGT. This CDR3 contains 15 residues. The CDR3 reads CASSEGEYLSYEQYF. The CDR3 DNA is TGTGCCAGCAGTGAAGGGGAGTACCTCTCCTACGAGCAGTACTTC.

The CDR3 DNA follows: TGTGCCAGCACCCTTAGGAGGTCCCGCACAGATACGCAGTATTTT. As protein: CASTLRRSRTDTQYF. The chain recombines TRBV2 with TRBJ2-3; the D gene is possibly TRBD2 (5 bases). V lost 7 bases, J lost 1 base, and 15 bases lay in between. The CDR3 runs to 15 residues. Germline V lookup: CDR1 SNHLY, CDR2 FYNNEI. Filled out from reference TRBV2 and TRBJ2-3, the complete variable domain reads EPEVTQTPSHQVTQMGQEVILRCVPISNHLYFYWYRQILGQKVEFLVSFYNNEISEKSEIFDDQFSVERPDGSNFTLKIRSTKLEDSAMYFCASTLRRSRTDTQYFGPGTRLTVL.

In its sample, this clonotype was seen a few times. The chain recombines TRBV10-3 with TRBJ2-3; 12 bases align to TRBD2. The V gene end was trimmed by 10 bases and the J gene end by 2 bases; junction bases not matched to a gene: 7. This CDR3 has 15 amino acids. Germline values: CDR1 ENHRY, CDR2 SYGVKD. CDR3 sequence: CATLGLAGITDTQYF. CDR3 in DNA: TGTGCCACCTTGGGACTAGCGGGTATCACAGATACGCAGTATTTT.

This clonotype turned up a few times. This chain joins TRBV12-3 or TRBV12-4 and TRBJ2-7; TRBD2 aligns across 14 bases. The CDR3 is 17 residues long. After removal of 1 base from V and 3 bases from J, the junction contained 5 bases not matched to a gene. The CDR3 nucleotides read TGTGCCAGCAGTTTAGGGACTAGCGGGAGGACACTCTACGAGCAGTACTTC. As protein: CASSLGTSGRTLYEQYF.

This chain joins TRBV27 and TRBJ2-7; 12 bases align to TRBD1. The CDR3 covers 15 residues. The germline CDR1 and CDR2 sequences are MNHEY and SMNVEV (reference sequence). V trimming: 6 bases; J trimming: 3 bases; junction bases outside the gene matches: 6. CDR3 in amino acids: CASRGGQGAFYEQYF. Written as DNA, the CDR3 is TGTGCCAGCAGGGGGGGACAGGGGGCGTTCTACGAGCAGTACTTC.

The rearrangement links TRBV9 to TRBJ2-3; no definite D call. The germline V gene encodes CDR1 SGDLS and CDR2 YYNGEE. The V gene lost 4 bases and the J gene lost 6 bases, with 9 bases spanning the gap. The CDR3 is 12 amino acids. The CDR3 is CASSSMSDTQYF. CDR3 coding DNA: TGTGCCAGCAGCTCCATGTCGGATACGCAGTATTTT.

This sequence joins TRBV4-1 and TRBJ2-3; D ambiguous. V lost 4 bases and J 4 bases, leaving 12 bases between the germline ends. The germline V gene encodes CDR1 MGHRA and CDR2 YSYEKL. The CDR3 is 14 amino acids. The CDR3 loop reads CASSPDLGADTQYF. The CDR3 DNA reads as TGCGCCAGCAGCCCAGACCTTGGGGCAGATACGCAGTATTTT.

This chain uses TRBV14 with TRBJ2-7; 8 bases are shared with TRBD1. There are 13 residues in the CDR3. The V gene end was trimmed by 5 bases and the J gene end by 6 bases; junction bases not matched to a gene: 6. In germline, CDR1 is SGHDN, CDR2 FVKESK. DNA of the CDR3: TGTGCCAGCAGCTCCAGGGGGCGCGGCGAGCAGTACTTC. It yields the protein CASSSRGRGEQYF.

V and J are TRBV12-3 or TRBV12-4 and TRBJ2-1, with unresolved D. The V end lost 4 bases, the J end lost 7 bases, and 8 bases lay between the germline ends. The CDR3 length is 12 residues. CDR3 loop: CASSYTRNEQFF. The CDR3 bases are TGTGCCAGCAGTTACACAAGGAATGAGCAGTTCTTC.

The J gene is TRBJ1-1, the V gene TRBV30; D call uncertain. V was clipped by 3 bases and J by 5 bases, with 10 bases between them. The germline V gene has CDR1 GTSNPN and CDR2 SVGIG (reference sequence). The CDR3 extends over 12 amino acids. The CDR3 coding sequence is TGTGCCTGGAGCCGTATGGGGACTGAAGCTTTCTTT. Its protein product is CAWSRMGTEAFF.

The CDR3 nucleotides are TGTGCCAGTAGCTGGGGGTGGGATGAGCAGTTCTTC. This codes for CASSWGWDEQFF. The J gene is TRBJ2-1, the V gene TRBV19, with D perhaps being TRBD1 or TRBD2 (5 bases each). Germline V gene lookup returns CDR1 LNHDA and CDR2 SQIVND (reference sequence). This CDR3 has 12 residues. Trimming stripped 6 bases from V and 8 bases from J, with 11 bases between. Looking up the rest from reference TRBV19 and TRBJ2-1 gives the full variable domain: DGGITQSPKYLFRKEGQNVTLSCEQNLNHDAMYWYRQDPGQGLRLIYYSQIVNDFQKGDIAEGYSVSREKKESFPLTVTSAQKNPTAFYLCASSWGWDEQFFGPGTRLTVL.

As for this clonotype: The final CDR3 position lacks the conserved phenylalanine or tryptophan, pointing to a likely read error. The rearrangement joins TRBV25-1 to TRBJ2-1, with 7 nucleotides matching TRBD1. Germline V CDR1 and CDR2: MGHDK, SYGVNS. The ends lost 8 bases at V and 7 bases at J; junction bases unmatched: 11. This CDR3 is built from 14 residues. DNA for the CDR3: TGTGCCAGCGGCTGGGGACAGACAAAGAATGAGCAGTTCCTC. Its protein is CASGWGQTKNEQFL.

This chain's CDR3 is CASSQRTGDGTEAFF. DNA of the CDR3: TGCGCCAGCAGCCAGAGGACAGGGGACGGCACTGAAGCTTTCTTT. V and J are TRBV4-1 and TRBJ1-1, with 9 bases that match TRBD1. V lost 3 bases, J lost 4 bases, and 6 bases stayed unmatched. The CDR3 loop spans 15 amino acids. Germline lookup yields CDR1 MGHRA and CDR2 YSYEKL.

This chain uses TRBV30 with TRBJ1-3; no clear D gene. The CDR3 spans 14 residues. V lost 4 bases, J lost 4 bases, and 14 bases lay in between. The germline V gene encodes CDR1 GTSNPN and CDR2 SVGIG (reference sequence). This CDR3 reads CAWTRTGSGNTIYF. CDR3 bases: TGTGCCTGGACCCGCACCGGTTCCGGAAACACCATATATTTT. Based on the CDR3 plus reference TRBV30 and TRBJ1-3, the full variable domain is SQTIHQWPATLVQPVGSPLSLECTVEGTSNPNLYWYRQAAGRGLQLLFYSVGIGQISSEVPQNLSASRPQDRQFILSSKKLLLSDSGFYLCAWTRTGSGNTIYFGEGSWLTVV.

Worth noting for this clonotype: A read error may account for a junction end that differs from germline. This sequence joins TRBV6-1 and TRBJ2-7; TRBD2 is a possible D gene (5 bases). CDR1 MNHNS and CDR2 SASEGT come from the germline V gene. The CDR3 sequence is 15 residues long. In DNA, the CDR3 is TGCGCCAGCACCCAAGGTGGCGGACTCCCCTACGAGCAGTACTTC. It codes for CASTQGGGLPYEQYF.

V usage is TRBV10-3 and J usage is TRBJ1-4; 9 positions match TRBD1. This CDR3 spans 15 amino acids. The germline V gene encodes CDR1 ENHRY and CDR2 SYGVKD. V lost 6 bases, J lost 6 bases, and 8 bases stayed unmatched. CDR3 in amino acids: CAIRADRGVDEKLFF. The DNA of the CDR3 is TGTGCCATCAGGGCGGACAGGGGAGTGGATGAAAAACTGTTTTTT.

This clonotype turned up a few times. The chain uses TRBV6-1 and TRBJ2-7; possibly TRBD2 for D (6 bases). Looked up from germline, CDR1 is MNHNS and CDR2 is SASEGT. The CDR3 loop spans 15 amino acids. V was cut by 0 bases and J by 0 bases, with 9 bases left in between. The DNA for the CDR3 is TGTGCCAGCAGTGAAGCAACCGGGAGCTCCTACGAGCAGTACTTC. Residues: CASSEATGSSYEQYF.

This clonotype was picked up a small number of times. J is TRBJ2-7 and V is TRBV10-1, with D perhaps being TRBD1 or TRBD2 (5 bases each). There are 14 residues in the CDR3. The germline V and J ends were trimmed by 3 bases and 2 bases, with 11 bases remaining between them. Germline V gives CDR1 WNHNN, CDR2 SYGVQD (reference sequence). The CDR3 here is CASSETGTPYEQYF. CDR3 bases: TGCGCCAGCAGTGAAACCGGGACCCCCTACGAGCAGTACTTC.

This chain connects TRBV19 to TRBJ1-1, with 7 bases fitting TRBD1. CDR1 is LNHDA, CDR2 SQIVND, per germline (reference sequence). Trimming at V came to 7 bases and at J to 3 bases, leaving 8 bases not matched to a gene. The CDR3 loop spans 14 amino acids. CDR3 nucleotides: TGTGCCAGTAACCCGACAGGGTGGCACACTGAAGCTTTCTTT. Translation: CASNPTGWHTEAFF.

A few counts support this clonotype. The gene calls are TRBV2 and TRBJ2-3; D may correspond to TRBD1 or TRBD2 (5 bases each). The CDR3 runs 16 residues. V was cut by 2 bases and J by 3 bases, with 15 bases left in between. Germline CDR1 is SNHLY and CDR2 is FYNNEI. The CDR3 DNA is TGTGCCAGCAGTGAAAGGGGCCCGGGGCCGACAGATACGCAGTATTTT. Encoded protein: CASSERGPGPTDTQYF. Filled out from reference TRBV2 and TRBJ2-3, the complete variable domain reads EPEVTQTPSHQVTQMGQEVILRCVPISNHLYFYWYRQILGQKVEFLVSFYNNEISEKSEIFDDQFSVERPDGSNFTLKIRSTKLEDSAMYFCASSERGPGPTDTQYFGPGTRLTVL.

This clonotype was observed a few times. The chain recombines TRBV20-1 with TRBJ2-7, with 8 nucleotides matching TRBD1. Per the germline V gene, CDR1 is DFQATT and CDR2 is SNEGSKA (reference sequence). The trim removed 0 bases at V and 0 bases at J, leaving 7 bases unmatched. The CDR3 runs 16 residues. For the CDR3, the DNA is TGCAGTGCTAGAGATCTTTTACAGGGGGGCTCCTACGAGCAGTACTTC. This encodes CSARDLLQGGSYEQYF.

The CDR3 DNA reads as TGTGCCAGCAGCCAATTGGGGCACGGTGAGCAGTTCTTC. As protein: CASSQLGHGEQFF. The J gene is TRBJ2-1, the V gene TRBV16; tentative D call: TRBD1 (5 bases). The V end was cut by 1 base, the J end by 9 bases, with 10 bases between. Germline-derived CDR1 and CDR2 are KGHSY and FQNENV. This CDR3 spans 13 amino acids.

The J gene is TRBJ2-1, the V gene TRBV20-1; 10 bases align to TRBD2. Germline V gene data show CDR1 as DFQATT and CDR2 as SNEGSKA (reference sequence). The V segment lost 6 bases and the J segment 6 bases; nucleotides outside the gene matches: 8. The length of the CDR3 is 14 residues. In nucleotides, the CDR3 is TGCAGTGCCCCTAAGCGGACTAGCGGCAATGAGCAGTTCTTC. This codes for CSAPKRTSGNEQFF.

CDR3 nucleotides: TGTGCCAGCAGTGTAATGAGTGAGCAGTACTTC. Protein: CASSVMSEQYF. The V gene is TRBV2, the J gene TRBJ2-7, with D hard to call. There are 11 residues in the CDR3. V shed 4 bases and J shed 7 bases, with 8 bases lying between them. Germline V CDR1 and CDR2: SNHLY, FYNNEI.

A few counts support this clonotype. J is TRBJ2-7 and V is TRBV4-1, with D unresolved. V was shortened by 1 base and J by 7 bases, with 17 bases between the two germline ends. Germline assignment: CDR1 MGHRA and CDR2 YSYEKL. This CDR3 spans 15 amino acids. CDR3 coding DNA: TGCGCCAGCAGCCAAGGGTACACGGAGACACGAGAGCAGTACTTC. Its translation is CASSQGYTETREQYF.

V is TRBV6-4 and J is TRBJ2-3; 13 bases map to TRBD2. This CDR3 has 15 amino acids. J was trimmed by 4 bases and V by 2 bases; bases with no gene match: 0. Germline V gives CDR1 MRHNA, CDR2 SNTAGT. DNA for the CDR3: TGTGCCAGCAGTGACACTAGCGGGGGGGCAGATACGCAGTATTTT. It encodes CASSDTSGGADTQYF.

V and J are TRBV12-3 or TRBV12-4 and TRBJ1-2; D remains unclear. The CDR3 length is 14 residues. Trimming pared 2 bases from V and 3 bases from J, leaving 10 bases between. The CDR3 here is CASSLKNTYYGYTF. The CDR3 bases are TGTGCCAGCAGTTTAAAGAACACATACTATGGCTACACCTTC.